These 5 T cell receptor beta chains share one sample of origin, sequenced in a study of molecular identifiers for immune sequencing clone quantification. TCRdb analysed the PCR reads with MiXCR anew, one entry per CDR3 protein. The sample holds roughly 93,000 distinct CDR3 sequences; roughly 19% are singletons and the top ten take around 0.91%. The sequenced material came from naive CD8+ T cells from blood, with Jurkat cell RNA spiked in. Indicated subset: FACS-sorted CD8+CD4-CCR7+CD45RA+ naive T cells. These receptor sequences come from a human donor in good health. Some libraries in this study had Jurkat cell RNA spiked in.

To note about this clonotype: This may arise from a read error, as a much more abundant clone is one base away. CDR3 DNA: TGTGCCAGCAGCCCGTGGAGGGGCGCGAACTATGGCTACACCTTC. It translates to CASSPWRGANYGYTF. The chain combines TRBV5-6 with TRBJ1-2, with D possibly matching TRBD1 (5 bases). CDR1 and CDR2 from the germline V gene are SGHDT and YYEEEE. V lost 4 bases, J lost 2 bases, and 15 bases lay in between. The CDR3 sequence is 15 residues long.

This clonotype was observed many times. CDR3: CSVAGTRQNTEAFF. DNA of the CDR3: TGCAGCGTCGCAGGCACCCGGCAGAACACTGAAGCTTTCTTT. The J gene is TRBJ1-1, the V gene TRBV29-1; D remains ambiguous. Germline loops: CDR1 SQVTM, CDR2 ANQGSEA. The V end lost 6 bases, the J end lost 1 base, and 15 bases lay between the germline ends. CDR3 size: 14 residues. The variable domain in full, completed from reference TRBV29-1 and TRBJ1-1, reads SAVISQKPSRDICQRGTSLTIQCQVDSQVTMMFWYRQQPGQSLTLIATANQGSEATYESGFVIDKFPISRPNLTFSTLTVSNMSPEDSSIYLCSVAGTRQNTEAFFGQGTRLTVV.

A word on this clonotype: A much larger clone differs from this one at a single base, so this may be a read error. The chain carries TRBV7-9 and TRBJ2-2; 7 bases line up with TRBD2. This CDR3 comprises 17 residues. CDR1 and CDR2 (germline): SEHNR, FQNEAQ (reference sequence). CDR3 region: CTSSHIAGRRDTGELFF. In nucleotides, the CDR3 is TGTACCAGCAGCCATATAGCGGGCAGGCGTGACACCGGGGAGCTGTTTTTT.

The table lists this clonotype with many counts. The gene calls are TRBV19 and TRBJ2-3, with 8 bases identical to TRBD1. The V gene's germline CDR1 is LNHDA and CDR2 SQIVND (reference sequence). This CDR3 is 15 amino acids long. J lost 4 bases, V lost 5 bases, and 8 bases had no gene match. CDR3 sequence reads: CASSPGTGASDTQYF. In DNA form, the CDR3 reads TGTGCCAGTAGTCCAGGGACAGGAGCGTCAGATACGCAGTATTTT.

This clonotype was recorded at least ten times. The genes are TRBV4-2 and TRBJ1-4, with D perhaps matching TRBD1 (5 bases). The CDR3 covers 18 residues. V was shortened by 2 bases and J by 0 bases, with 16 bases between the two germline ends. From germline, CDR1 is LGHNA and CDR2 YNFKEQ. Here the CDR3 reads CASSQMGRGVATNEKLFF. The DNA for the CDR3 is TGTGCCAGCAGCCAAATGGGGAGAGGGGTTGCAACTAATGAAAAACTGTTTTTT.